One and the same sample provided the 21 T cell receptor beta chains below, sequenced in a study of metastatic and nonmetastatic thyroid tumors. TCRdb called clones again from the PCR reads with MiXCR. This sample has roughly 61,000 clones, with approximately 4.1% found just once. No treatment of any kind had been given to any patient before thyroid surgery. Sequenced input: blood. These TCRs come from a female donor with papillary thyroid cancer or a benign thyroid nodule (not recorded which). Some clones in this sample may be carry-over from other donors' samples.

As regards this clone: A much larger clone lies one base from this, so it may be a read error. V usage is TRBV5-6 and J usage is TRBJ2-5; 8 bases map to TRBD2. The CDR3 is made up of 13 amino acids. V lost 3 bases to trimming and J lost 6 bases; unmatched junction nucleotides: 4. Per the germline V gene, CDR1 is SGHDT and CDR2 is YYEEEE. The CDR3 spells CASSSGGSQTQYF. The CDR3 coding sequence is TGTGCCAGCAGCTCGGGGGGGAGCCAGACCCAGTACTTC.

This clone was counted at least ten times. The CDR3 DNA is TGTGCCAGCAGCTTAGAGGTGGCGCGGGGCACAGATACGCAGTATTTT. Translated: CASSLEVARGTDTQYF. The J gene is TRBJ2-3, the V gene TRBV7-2, with D perhaps matching TRBD2 (5 bases). Germline V CDR1 and CDR2: SGHTA, FQGNSA. V shed 1 base and J shed 1 base, with 12 bases lying between them. The CDR3 has 16 amino acids.

There are many counts of this clone. The V and J genes are TRBV6-1 and TRBJ2-7; 11 bases map to TRBD2. This CDR3 is 15 amino acids long. Germline CDR1 reads MNHNS; CDR2 reads SASEGT. The V gene end was trimmed by 6 bases and the J gene end by 3 bases; junction bases not matched to a gene: 7. The CDR3 region has the DNA TGTGCCAGCAGAGCTACTAGCGGGAGCCTCTACGAGCAGTACTTC. Amino acids: CASRATSGSLYEQYF.

This chain joins TRBV27 and TRBJ1-4; 9 bases are shared with TRBD1. CDR3 length: 13 amino acids. Trimming removed 5 bases from V and 11 bases from J; junction bases left unmatched: 6. Germline values: CDR1 MNHEY, CDR2 SMNVEV (reference sequence). CDR3: CASSTTDRGKLFF. CDR3 bases: TGTGCCAGCAGTACGACGGACAGGGGCAAACTGTTTTTT.

This clone was counted ten times or more. This rearrangement joins TRBV28 to TRBJ2-7; D gene uncertain. V was trimmed by 5 bases and J by 0 bases, leaving 8 bases between them. The CDR3 contains 13 residues. CDR1 MDHEN and CDR2 SYDVKM come from the germline V gene. CDR3 region: CASSLITSYEQYF. The CDR3 region has the DNA TGTGCCAGCAGTCTAATTACCTCCTACGAGCAGTACTTC.

This clone was observed a handful of times. The chain couples TRBV12-3 or TRBV12-4 to TRBJ1-1; D is ambiguous. The CDR3 totals 14 residues. Trimming pared 2 bases from V and 4 bases from J, leaving 11 bases between. The CDR3 DNA sequence: TGTGCCAGCAGTTTACTAGGGTTGCCCACTGAAGCTTTCTTT. Its protein is CASSLLGLPTEAFF.

This clone showed up many times. The rearrangement links TRBV12-3 or TRBV12-4 to TRBJ1-1; 8 bases match TRBD1. With V trimmed by 5 bases and J by 2 bases, 4 bases remained unmatched. The CDR3 is made up of 14 amino acids. The CDR3 bases are TGTGCCAGCAGTCCCGGGACAGGTAACACTGAAGCTTTCTTT. Protein sequence: CASSPGTGNTEAFF.

This clone was seen repeatedly, ten times or more. The chain links TRBV6-1 to TRBJ2-7; D is uncertain. From germline, CDR1 is MNHNS and CDR2 SASEGT. V lost 1 base to trimming and J lost 5 bases, with 6 bases between them. The CDR3 spans 12 residues. CDR3 region: CASSEGTHEQYF. The CDR3 bases are TGTGCCAGCAGTGAAGGAACACACGAGCAGTACTTC.

Details on this clone: One base away lies a much larger clone, so this may be a sequencing read error. V and J are TRBV2 and TRBJ2-1, with TRBD2 matching over 8 bases. The CDR3 extends over 14 amino acids. Germline lookup yields CDR1 SNHLY and CDR2 FYNNEI. Here the CDR3 reads CASIGLSGINEPFF. In nucleotides, the CDR3 is TGTGCCAGCATTGGTCTTAGCGGGATAAATGAGCCGTTCTTC.

This clone was recorded at least ten times. The V call is TRBV19, the J call TRBJ2-2, with 7 nucleotides matching TRBD1. Germline CDR1 is LNHDA and CDR2 is SQIVND (reference sequence). The trim removed 4 bases at V and 9 bases at J, leaving 8 bases unmatched. The CDR3 loop spans 14 amino acids. This CDR3 reads CASSRGGEGRELFF. In DNA, the CDR3 is TGTGCCAGTAGTAGAGGGGGCGAGGGCAGGGAGCTGTTTTTT.

This clone has ten or more counts. This sequence joins TRBV3-1 and TRBJ1-6; 9 positions agree with TRBD1. Losses at the gene ends were 6 bases for V and 9 bases for J; bases not matched to a gene: 6. The germline CDR1 and CDR2 sequences are LGHDT and YNNKEL (reference sequence). This CDR3 contains 14 residues. CDR3 nucleotides: TGTGCCAGCAGACAGACAGGGGGGCGTTCACCCCTCCACTTT. Translation: CASRQTGGRSPLHF.

This clone was seen many times. The rearrangement uses TRBV4-2 and TRBJ2-7, with 10 bases aligning to TRBD2. The germline gives CDR1 LGHNA, CDR2 YNFKEQ. V trimming: 1 base; J trimming: 6 bases; junction bases outside the gene matches: 9. The CDR3 loop spans 16 amino acids. In nucleotides, the CDR3 is TGTGCCAGCAGCCAAGGACTAGCGGGTAGTGTAGGCGAGCAGTACTTC. This encodes CASSQGLAGSVGEQYF.

This clone was detected ten times or more. A read error is possible here, since a much larger clone lies one base away. This sequence joins TRBV10-3 and TRBJ2-1; unclear D gene. The CDR3 totals 14 residues. Germline V lookup: CDR1 ENHRY, CDR2 SYGVKD. The V gene lost 4 bases and the J gene lost 0 bases, with 7 bases spanning the gap. The CDR3 here is CAISAPNSYNEQFF. The CDR3 DNA reads TGTGCCATCAGTGCACCAAACTCCTACAATGAGCAGTTCTTC.

This clone was counted ten times or more. The chain's CDR3 is CSPGTSGRIQQFF. The CDR3 DNA reads as TGCAGTCCCGGGACTAGCGGGAGGATACAACAGTTCTTC. The genes are TRBV20-1 and TRBJ2-1; 15 bases match TRBD2. With 8 bases clipped from V and 13 bases from J, the junction kept 9 bases outside the gene matches. The germline CDR1 and CDR2 sequences are DFQATT and SNEGSKA (reference sequence). The CDR3 has 13 residues.

This clone was seen a handful of times. A much larger clone is a single base away; this may be a read error. The chain has TRBV6-1 and TRBJ1-1; D is ambiguous. This CDR3 spans 13 amino acids. V was clipped by 5 bases and J by 2 bases, with 9 bases between them. CDR1 MNHNS and CDR2 SASEGT come from the germline V gene. This CDR3 is CASSTSENTEAFF. In DNA, the CDR3 is TGTGCCAGCAGTACCTCCGAAAACACTGAAGCTTTCTTT.

At least ten counts were recorded for this clone. The same CDR3 is also encoded by other DNA sequences in this sample. The rearrangement links TRBV12-3 or TRBV12-4 to TRBJ2-2; TRBD1 matches 8 bases. CDR3 length equals 13 residues. Trimming cost V 4 bases and J 6 bases; bases outside gene matches: 1. CDR3 sequence (DNA): TGTGCCAGCAGTTGGACAGGGCCCGGGGAGCTGTTTTTT. This encodes CASSWTGPGELFF.

This clone was recorded at least ten times. The chain links TRBV6-1 to TRBJ2-1; 7 bases are a match to TRBD1. This CDR3 comprises 14 residues. J was trimmed by 8 bases and V by 5 bases; bases with no gene match: 9. Germline V gene lookup returns CDR1 MNHNS and CDR2 SASEGT. CDR3 DNA sequence: TGTGCCAGCAGTTTCTCCAAGGGGGCTTATGAGCAGTTCTTC. Translation: CASSFSKGAYEQFF.

DNA of the CDR3: TGTGCCAGCAGCTTAGATAGCGTTCGCACCGGGGAGCTGTTTTTT. This encodes CASSLDSVRTGELFF. This sequence joins TRBV7-2 and TRBJ2-2, with a possible D match to TRBD2 (5 bases). The CDR3 contains 15 residues. The V and J ends lost 1 base and 4 bases respectively, with 10 bases between them. In germline, CDR1 is SGHTA, CDR2 FQGNSA.

At least ten counts were recorded for this clone. The chain employs TRBV13 and TRBJ2-7, with 11 bases that match TRBD2. Germline CDR1 is PRHDT and CDR2 is FYEKMQ (reference sequence). Unmatched junction bases numbered 7, after V lost 1 base and J lost 2 bases. CDR3 length: 17 residues. This CDR3 reads CASSLVSGLAGTYEQYF. Here the CDR3 DNA reads TGTGCCAGCAGCTTAGTTAGCGGACTAGCGGGTACCTACGAGCAGTACTTC.

This clone has ten or more counts. The V call is TRBV7-9, the J call TRBJ2-1; perhaps TRBD1 as D (6 bases). The germline V gene has CDR1 SEHNR and CDR2 FQNEAQ (reference sequence). CDR3 length: 14 amino acids. V lost 0 bases, J lost 5 bases, and 8 bases lay in between. Here the CDR3 DNA reads TGTGCCAGCAGCTTAGCGGGGGCTAACAATGAGCAGTTCTTC. As protein: CASSLAGANNEQFF.

This clone was seen at least ten times. The genes are TRBV6-1 and TRBJ2-2; D uncertain. V gave up 2 bases and J gave up 2 bases, with 3 bases separating them. The V gene's germline CDR1 is MNHNS and CDR2 SASEGT. The CDR3 contains 13 residues. CDR3 amino acids: CASSELNTGELFF. The CDR3, as DNA: TGTGCCAGCAGTGAACTAAACACCGGGGAGCTGTTTTTT.